This T cell receptor beta chain comes out of a study of T-cell reconstitution after alpha-beta-depleted transplantation in children. This clonotype was seen only a few times. Trimming took off 1 base at V and 1 base at J, with 13 bases between the two ends. CDR1 and CDR2 (germline): SGHDN, FVKESK. The CDR3 is 16 amino acids. Unique molecular identifiers featured in how the TCRbeta library was prepared. Each CDR3 protein is one row after TCRdb ran MiXCR on the PCR reads. The sample has 380,000 or so distinct CDR3 sequences; approximately 12% are singletons. The chain links TRBV14 to TRBJ1-1; D ambiguous. This clonotype was obtained from a human donor who donated a stem cell graft to a child with Fanconi anemia. The material sequenced was PBMCs, taken from the stem cell graft. CDR3: CASSQGFGVGNTEAFF. The CDR3 coding sequence is TGTGCCAGCAGCCAAGGGTTCGGGGTAGGGAACACTGAAGCTTTCTTT.